These T cell receptor beta chains were read from a single sample in a study of blood T cells in healthy people across ages. A single record per CDR3 protein comes from TCRdb applying MiXCR to the 5' RACE reads. Among roughly 1,000,000 distinct CDR3 sequences, about 23% were seen once, and the ten largest hold approximately 0.79%. In addition, the sample was reused for a study of T cells of mothers and their children.

The sequenced sample was blood. All receptors derive from a girl aged 2-15 years in good health. Each CDR3 is given with its conserved first and last residue. D genes are given only for firm matches. For some rows the clone size is stated as once, few or many, or as a class when expanded; others skip it.

V	D	length	J	size	DNA	CDR3
TRBV28	.	13	TRBJ2-7	few	TGTGCCGTTAGCAGGGGAGGGGGCTACGAGCAGTACTTC	CAVSRGGGYEQYF
TRBV20-1	.	15	TRBJ2-5	few	TGCAGTGCTAGAGATTCCCAGGGGTGGGGAGAGACCCAGTACTTC	CSARDSQGWGETQYF
TRBV6-2/TRBV6-3	.	15	TRBJ1-2	few	TGTGCCAGCAGTTACTCGGCGACGGGGATCTATGGCTACACCTTC	CASSYSATGIYGYTF
TRBV12-3/TRBV12-4	TRBD2	14	TRBJ2-1	few	TGTGCCAGCAGGTGGGGACTAGAGAAGGATGAGCAGTTCTTC	CASRWGLEKDEQFF
TRBV12-5	TRBD1	19	TRBJ1-6	few	TGTGCTAGTGGTTTGGTATCACGAATTGGGGGACAGGGGAATTCACCCCTCCACTTT	CASGLVSRIGGQGNSPLHF
TRBV4-2	.	14	TRBJ2-4	.	TGTGCCAGCCGACTTAGAACAGGATTGAACATTCAGTACTTC	CASRLRTGLNIQYF
TRBV4-2	.	15	TRBJ1-1	once	TGTGCCAGCAGCCAAGAGACGGCCGATAACACTGAAGCTTCCTTT	CASSQETADNTEASF
TRBV28	TRBD2	14	TRBJ2-5	.	TGTGCCAGCAAGGGTAGCGGGAGTGAAAAGACCCAGTACTTC	CASKGSGSEKTQYF
TRBV29-1	.	14	TRBJ2-1	few	TGCAGCGTTGAAGCCAGGGGCTACTACAATGAGCAGTTCTTC	CSVEARGYYNEQFF
TRBV28	TRBD1	15	TRBJ2-3	few	TGTGCCAGCAGTTCAGGGGGCGCGGGCACAGATACGCAGTATTTT	CASSSGGAGTDTQYF
TRBV20-1	TRBD2	15	TRBJ2-1	.	TGCAGTGCTAGAGAACTAGCGGGAGTCCACAATGAGCAGTTCTTC	CSARELAGVHNEQFF
TRBV9	TRBD2	17	TRBJ2-3	.	TGTGCCAGCAGCGTAGAAGGACTAGCGGGTCCCACAGATACGCAGTATTTT	CASSVEGLAGPTDTQYF
TRBV2	.	14	TRBJ2-1	.	TGTGCCAGCGGAGAGGGTTACTCCTACAATGAGCAGTTCTTC	CASGEGYSYNEQFF
TRBV20-1	.	16	TRBJ1-2	.	TGCAGTGCTAGAGGTTCCACGGGAAGGGGTTGGAATGGCTACACCTTC	CSARGSTGRGWNGYTF
TRBV12-3/TRBV12-4	.	15	TRBJ2-5	.	TGTGCCAGCAGTTTGTCGGTTGCTTTCCAAGAGACCCAGTACTTC	CASSLSVAFQETQYF
TRBV12-3/TRBV12-4	.	14	TRBJ1-2	few	TGTGCCAGCAGTTTGGGAGCTCACTCCTATGGCTACACCTTC	CASSLGAHSYGYTF
TRBV5-5	.	13	TRBJ2-4	.	TGTGCCAGCAGCTTTGGGACGGGGGATGAGGGAAAGTTC	CASSFGTGDEGKF
TRBV12-3/TRBV12-4	.	14	TRBJ1-3	few	TGTGCCATTACGGACGGCGAGAAGGAAAACACCATATATTTT	CAITDGEKENTIYF
TRBV12-3/TRBV12-4	.	14	TRBJ1-2	few	TGTGCCAGCAGTTTGGGGGATTTTGGCTATGGCTACACCTTC	CASSLGDFGYGYTF
TRBV2	TRBD1	13	TRBJ2-7	.	TGTGCCGGCCTAGGGGGCGTATCGAGCGAGCAGTACTTC	CAGLGGVSSEQYF
TRBV20-1	.	14	TRBJ2-5	.	TGCAGTGCTAGAAGGCAGGTCCTCCAAGAGACCCAGTACTTC	CSARRQVLQETQYF
TRBV11-2	.	13	TRBJ1-2	few	TGTGCCAGCAGCTTTAGCCAGGACTATGGCTACACCTTC	CASSFSQDYGYTF
TRBV10-3	.	15	TRBJ1-5	.	TGTGCCATCAGTGATTGGCAGGGCGAGGATCAGCCCCAGCATTTT	CAISDWQGEDQPQHF
TRBV12-3/TRBV12-4	.	10	TRBJ2-6	few	TGTGCCTGTGGGGCCAACGTCCTGACTTTC	CACGANVLTF
TRBV3-1	.	16	TRBJ1-4	few	TGTGCCAGCAGCCAAGTTGCGTCCCTGGAAAATGAAAAACTGTTTTTT	CASSQVASLENEKLFF
TRBV28	.	14	TRBJ1-1	few	TGTGCCAGCAGTTTGGGGGGGCGGAAGACTGAAGCTTTCTTT	CASSLGGRKTEAFF
TRBV2	.	12	TRBJ2-2	many	TGTGCCAGCAGCGGGTCCACCGGGGAGCTGTTTTTT	CASSGSTGELFF
TRBV29-1	.	12	TRBJ2-3	few	TGCAGCGCCTACGGACATACAGATACGCAGTATTTT	CSAYGHTDTQYF
TRBV19	TRBD1	16	TRBJ1-5	.	TGTGCCAGTAATTTCGGGACAGCGTATAGCAATCAGCCCCAGCATTTT	CASNFGTAYSNQPQHF
TRBV20-1	TRBD2	11	TRBJ2-1	few	TGCAGTGCGAAAAGCGGGGGCCAGCAGTTCTTC	CSAKSGGQQFF
TRBV27	.	17	TRBJ2-3	.	TGTGCCAGCAGTGCACACGATTGGGAACAAGGGGGAGATACGCAGTATTTT	CASSAHDWEQGGDTQYF
TRBV5-6	.	15	TRBJ2-3	.	TGTGCCAGCACCCGAGGCTCCCGGGGCACAGATACGCAGTATTTT	CASTRGSRGTDTQYF
TRBV20-1	.	13	TRBJ1-1	.	TGCAGTGCTAGCTCCAGGGCGAACACTGAAGCTTTCTTT	CSASSRANTEAFF
TRBV4-1	.	16	TRBJ2-2	.	TGCGCCAGCAGCCAAGAGGGAACTAGGTCTACCGGGGAGCTGTTTTTT	CASSQEGTRSTGELFF
TRBV20-1	TRBD2	16	TRBJ2-7	few	TGCAGTGCTAGAGATCGGGCCGGGACTAGCCCCTACGAGCAGTACTTC	CSARDRAGTSPYEQYF